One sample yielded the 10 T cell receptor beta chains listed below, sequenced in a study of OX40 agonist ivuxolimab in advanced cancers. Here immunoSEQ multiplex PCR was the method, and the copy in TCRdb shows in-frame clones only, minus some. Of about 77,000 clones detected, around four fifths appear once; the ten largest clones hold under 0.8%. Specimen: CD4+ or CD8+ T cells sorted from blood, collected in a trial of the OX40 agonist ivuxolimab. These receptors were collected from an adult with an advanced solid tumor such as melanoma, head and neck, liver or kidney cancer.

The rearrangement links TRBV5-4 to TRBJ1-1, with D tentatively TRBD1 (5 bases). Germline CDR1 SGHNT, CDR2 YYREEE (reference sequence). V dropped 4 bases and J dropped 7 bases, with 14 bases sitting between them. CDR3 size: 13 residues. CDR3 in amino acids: CASSPTVGLEAFF. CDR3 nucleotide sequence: TGTGCCAGCAGCCCGACAGTGGGGCTTGAAGCTTTCTTT. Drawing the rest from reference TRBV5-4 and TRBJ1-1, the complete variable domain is ETGVTQSPTHLIKTRGQQVTLRCSSQSGHNTVSWYQQALGQGPQFIFQYYREEENGRGNFPPRFSGLQFPNYSSELNVNALELDDSALYLCASSPTVGLEAFFGQGTRLTVV.

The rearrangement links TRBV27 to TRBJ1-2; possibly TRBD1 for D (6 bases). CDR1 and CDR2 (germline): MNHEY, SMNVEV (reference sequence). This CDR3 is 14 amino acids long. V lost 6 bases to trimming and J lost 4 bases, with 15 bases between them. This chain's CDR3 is CASSLRGGGYGYTF. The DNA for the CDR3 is TGTGCCAGCAGCCTCCGGGGGGGCGGCTATGGCTACACCTTC.

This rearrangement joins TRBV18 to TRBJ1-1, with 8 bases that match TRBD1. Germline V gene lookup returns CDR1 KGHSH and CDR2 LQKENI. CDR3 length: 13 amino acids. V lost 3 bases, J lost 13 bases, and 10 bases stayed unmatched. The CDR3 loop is CASSPSRQGAFFF. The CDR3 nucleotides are TGTGCCAGCTCACCTAGTCGGCAGGGGGCTTTTTTCTTT.

Here the CDR3 reads CASSLGYGNQPQHF. DNA of the CDR3: TGTGCCAGCAGTTTAGGATATGGCAATCAGCCCCAGCATTTT. The rearrangement uses TRBV27 and TRBJ1-5; no reliable D call. The V end was cut by 2 bases, the J end by 2 bases, with 7 bases between. Germline values: CDR1 MNHEY, CDR2 SMNVEV (reference sequence). The CDR3 loop spans 14 amino acids.

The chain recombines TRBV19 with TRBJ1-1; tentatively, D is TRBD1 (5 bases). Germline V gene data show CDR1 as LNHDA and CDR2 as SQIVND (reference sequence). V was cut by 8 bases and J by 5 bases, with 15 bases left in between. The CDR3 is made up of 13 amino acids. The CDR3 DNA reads TGTGCCAGTTCTCAGGGACCAAGGACTGAAGCTTTCTTT. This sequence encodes CASSQGPRTEAFF.

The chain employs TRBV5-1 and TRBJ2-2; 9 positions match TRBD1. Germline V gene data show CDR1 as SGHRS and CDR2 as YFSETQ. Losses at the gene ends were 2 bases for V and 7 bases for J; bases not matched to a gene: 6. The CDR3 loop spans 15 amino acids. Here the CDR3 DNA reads TGCGCCAGCAGCTTCGGACAGGGGACCTACGGGGAGCTGTTTTTT. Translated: CASSFGQGTYGELFF.

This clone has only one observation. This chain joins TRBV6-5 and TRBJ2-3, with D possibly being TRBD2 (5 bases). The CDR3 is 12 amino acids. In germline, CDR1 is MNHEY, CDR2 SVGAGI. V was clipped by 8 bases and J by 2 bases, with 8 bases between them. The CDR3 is CASGAVTDTQYF. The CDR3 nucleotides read TGTGCCAGCGGAGCGGTCACAGATACGCAGTATTTT.

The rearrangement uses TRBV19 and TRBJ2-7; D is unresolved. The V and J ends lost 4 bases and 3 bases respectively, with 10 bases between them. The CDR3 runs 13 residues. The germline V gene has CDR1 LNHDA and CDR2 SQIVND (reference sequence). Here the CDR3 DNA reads TGTGCCAGTAGTAAGGCCCTAATCTACGAGCAGTACTTC. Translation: CASSKALIYEQYF.

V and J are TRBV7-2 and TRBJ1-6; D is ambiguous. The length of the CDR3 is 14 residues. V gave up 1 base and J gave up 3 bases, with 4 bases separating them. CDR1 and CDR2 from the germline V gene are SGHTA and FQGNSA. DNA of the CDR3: TGTGCCAGCAGCTTAGGTCTCTATAATTCACCCCTCCACTTT. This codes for CASSLGLYNSPLHF.

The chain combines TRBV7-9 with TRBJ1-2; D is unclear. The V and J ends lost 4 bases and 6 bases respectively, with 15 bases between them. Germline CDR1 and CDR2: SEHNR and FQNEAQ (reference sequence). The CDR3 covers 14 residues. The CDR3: CASSYYEPDDGYTF. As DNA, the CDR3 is TGTGCCAGCAGCTATTACGAACCGGACGATGGCTACACCTTC.